The TCR beta chain described here comes from a study of technical replicates of blood from a handful of donors. The CDR3 is 14 residues long. Looked up from germline, CDR1 is SGHAT and CDR2 is FQNNGV. V shed 3 bases and J shed 3 bases, with 11 bases lying between them. Produced via immunoSEQ multiplex PCR; TCRdb's table is partial and in-frame only. The table records about 68,000 clones, about 97% of them present only once. Material: T cells isolated from PBMCs. The sequence derives from a human donor in good health. V usage is TRBV11-2 and J usage is TRBJ1-2; maybe TRBD1 (5 bases). The CDR3 reads CASSFDSSYYGYTF. Written as DNA, the CDR3 is TGTGCCAGCAGCTTCGACAGTTCCTACTATGGCTACACCTTC.